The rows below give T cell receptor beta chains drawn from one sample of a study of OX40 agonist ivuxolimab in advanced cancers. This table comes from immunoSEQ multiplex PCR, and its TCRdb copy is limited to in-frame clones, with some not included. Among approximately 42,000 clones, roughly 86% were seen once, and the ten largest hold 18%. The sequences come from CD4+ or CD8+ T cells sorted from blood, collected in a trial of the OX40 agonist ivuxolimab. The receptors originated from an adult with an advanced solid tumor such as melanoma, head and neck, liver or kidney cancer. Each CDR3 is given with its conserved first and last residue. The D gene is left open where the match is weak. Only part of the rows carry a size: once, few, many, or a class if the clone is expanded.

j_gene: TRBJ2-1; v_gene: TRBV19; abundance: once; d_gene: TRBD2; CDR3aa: CASSIGGAYNEQFF; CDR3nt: TGTGCCAGTAGTATCGGGGGGGCATACAATGAGCAGTTCTTC
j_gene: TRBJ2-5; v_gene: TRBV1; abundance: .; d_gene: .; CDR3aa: CTSPWGKNGALNQETQYF; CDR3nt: TGCACCAGCCCTTGGGGGAAAAACGGGGCACTAAACCAAGAGACCCAGTACTTC
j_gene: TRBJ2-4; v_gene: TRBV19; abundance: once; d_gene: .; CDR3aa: CASNDWGLSAKNIQYF; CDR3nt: TGTGCCAGTAATGACTGGGGGCTGTCAGCCAAAAACATTCAGTACTTC
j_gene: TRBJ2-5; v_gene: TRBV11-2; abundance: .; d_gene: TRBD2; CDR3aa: CASSPIIDSGETQYF; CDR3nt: TGTGCCAGCAGCCCTATCATTGATAGCGGGGAGACCCAGTACTTC
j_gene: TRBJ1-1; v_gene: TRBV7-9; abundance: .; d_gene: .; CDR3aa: CASHRESFSTEAFF; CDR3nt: TGTGCCAGTCACAGGGAGAGTTTTAGCACTGAAGCTTTCTTT
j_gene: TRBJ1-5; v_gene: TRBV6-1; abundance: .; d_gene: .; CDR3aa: CASSEAAYSNQPQHF; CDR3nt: TGTGCCAGCAGTGAAGCGGCTTATAGCAATCAGCCCCAGCATTTT
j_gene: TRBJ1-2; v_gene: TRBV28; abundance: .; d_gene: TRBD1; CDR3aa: CASSEITGGYGYTF; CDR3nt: TGTGCCAGCAGTGAGATAACAGGGGGTTATGGCTACACCTTC
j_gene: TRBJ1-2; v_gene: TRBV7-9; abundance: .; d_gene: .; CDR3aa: CASSFKDRFDNYGYTF; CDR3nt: TGTGCCAGCAGCTTCAAAGACCGGTTTGATAACTATGGCTACACCTTC
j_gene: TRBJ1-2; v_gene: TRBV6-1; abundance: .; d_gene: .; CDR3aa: CASSYGSGYTF; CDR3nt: TGTGCCAGCAGTTACGGGTCGGGCTACACCTTC
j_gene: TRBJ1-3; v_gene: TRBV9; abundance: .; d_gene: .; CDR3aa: CASSVAGSGNTIYF; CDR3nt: TGTGCCAGCAGCGTAGCAGGGTCTGGAAACACCATATATTTT
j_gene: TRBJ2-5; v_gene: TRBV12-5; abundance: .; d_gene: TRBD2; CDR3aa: CASGPRTSGGAGETQYF; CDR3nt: TGTGCTAGTGGCCCTCGGACTAGCGGGGGGGCCGGTGAGACCCAGTACTTC
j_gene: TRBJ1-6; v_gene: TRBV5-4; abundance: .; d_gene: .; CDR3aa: CASSLSGTNSPLHF; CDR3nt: TGTGCCAGCAGCTTGTCAGGGACTAATTCACCCCTCCACTTT
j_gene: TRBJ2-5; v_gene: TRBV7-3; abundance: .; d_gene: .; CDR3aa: CASSLTRSPGPVQETQYF; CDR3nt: TGTGCCAGCAGCTTAACGAGGTCTCCAGGGCCTGTCCAAGAGACCCAGTACTTC
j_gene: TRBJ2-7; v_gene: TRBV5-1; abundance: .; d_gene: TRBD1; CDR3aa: CASSLRDRLYEQYF; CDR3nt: TGCGCCAGCAGCTTAAGGGACAGACTCTACGAGCAGTACTTC
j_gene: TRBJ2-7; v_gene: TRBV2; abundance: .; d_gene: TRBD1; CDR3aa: CASGKMGQQAYEQYF; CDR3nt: TGTGCCAGCGGGAAGATGGGACAGCAAGCCTACGAGCAGTACTTC
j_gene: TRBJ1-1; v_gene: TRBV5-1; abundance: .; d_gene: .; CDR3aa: CASSLARYTEAFF; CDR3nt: TGCGCCAGCAGCTTGGCCCGGTACACTGAAGCTTTCTTT
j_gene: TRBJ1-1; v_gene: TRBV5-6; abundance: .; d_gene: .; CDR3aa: CASSFSSEAFF; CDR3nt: TGTGCCAGCAGCTTTTCTTCGGAAGCTTTCTTT
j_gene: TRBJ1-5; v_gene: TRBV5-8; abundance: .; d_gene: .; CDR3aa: CASSFGLFNQPQHF; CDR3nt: TGTGCCAGCAGCTTCGGACTTTTCAATCAGCCCCAGCATTTT
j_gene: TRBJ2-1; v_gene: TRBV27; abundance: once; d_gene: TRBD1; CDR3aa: CASSTQDRVYYNEQFF; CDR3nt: TGTGCCAGCAGTACCCAGGACAGGGTCTACTACAATGAGCAGTTCTTC
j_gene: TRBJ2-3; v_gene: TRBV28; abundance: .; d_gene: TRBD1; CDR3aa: CASSYDRGRADTQYF; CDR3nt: TGTGCCAGCAGTTACGACAGGGGGCGGGCAGATACGCAGTATTTT
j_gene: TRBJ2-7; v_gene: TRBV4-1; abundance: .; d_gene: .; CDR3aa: CASSQAGGPYEQYF; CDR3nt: TGCGCCAGCAGCCAAGCGGGGGGCCCCTACGAGCAGTACTTC
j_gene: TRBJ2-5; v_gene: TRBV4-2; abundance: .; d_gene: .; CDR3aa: CASSQDSVTQETQYF; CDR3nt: TGTGCCAGCAGCCAAGATTCAGTCACTCAAGAGACCCAGTACTTC
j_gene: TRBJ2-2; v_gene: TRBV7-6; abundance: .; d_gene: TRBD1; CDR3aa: CASSLQSGGGGELFF; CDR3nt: TGTGCCAGCAGCTTACAGTCAGGGGGCGGCGGGGAGCTGTTTTTT
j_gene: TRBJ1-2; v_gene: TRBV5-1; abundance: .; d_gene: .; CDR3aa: CASSWGDARAYGYTF; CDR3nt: TGCGCCAGCAGCTGGGGAGACGCCCGGGCCTATGGCTACACCTTC
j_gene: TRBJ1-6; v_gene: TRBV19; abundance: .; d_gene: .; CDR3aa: CASRQQRIAYNSPLHF; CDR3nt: TGTGCCAGTAGGCAACAGAGGATCGCCTATAATTCACCCCTCCACTTT